This T cell receptor (beta chain) emerged from a study of T cells in Graves' hyperthyroidism and ophthalmopathy. Study information: Before treatment of any kind, peripheral blood was taken at initial diagnosis. General study findings and limits: Most thyroid clonotypes with frequency above 0.001 were detected in blood.

The germline V gene has CDR1 SNHLY and CDR2 FYNNEI. The CDR3 length is 14 residues. V shed 6 bases and J shed 6 bases, with 15 bases lying between them. Amplified regions were TCR beta CDR3 sequences from RNA transcripts. The HTBI primer set was used in a first-round RT-PCR of the TCR CDR3. Each CDR3 protein gets one entry after TCRdb re-called the multiplex PCR reads with MiXCR. The sample has about half a million distinct CDR3 sequences, just under 20% seen once. This clonotype was seen repeatedly, ten times or more. Its antigen is as yet unknown. Duration under 3 months, a NOSPECS grade of at least 4, and a Clinical Activity Score of at least 3 characterized the ophthalmopathy patients.

Material: blood. This chain joins TRBV2 and TRBJ2-1; D may be TRBD2 (6 bases). The receptor's source is a man aged 40-50 years with Graves' ophthalmopathy. The CDR3 sequence: CASRARESRNEQFF. Here the CDR3 DNA reads TGTGCCAGCAGGGCACGGGAGTCCCGCAATGAGCAGTTCTTC.